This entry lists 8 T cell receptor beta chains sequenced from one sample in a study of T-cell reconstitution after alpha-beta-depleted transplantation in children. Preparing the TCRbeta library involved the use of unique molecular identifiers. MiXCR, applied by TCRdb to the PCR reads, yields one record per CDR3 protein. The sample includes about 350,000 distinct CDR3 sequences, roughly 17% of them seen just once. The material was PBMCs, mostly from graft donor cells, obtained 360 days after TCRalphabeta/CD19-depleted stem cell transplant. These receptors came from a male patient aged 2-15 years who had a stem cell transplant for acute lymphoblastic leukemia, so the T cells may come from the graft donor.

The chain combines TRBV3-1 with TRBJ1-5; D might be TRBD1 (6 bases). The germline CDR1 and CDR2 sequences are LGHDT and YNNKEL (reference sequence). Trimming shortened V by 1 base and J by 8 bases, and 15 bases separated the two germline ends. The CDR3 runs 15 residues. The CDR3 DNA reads TGTGCCAGCAGCCAAGGGGGGGCAGCTCAGGAGCCCCAGCATTTT. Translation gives CASSQGGAAQEPQHF. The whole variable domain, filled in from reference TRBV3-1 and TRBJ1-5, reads DTAVSQTPKYLVTQMGNDKSIKCEQNLGHDTMYWYKQDSKKFLKIMFSYNNKELIINETVPNRFSPKSPDKAHLNLHINSLELGDSAVYFCASSQGGAAQEPQHFGDGTRLSIL.

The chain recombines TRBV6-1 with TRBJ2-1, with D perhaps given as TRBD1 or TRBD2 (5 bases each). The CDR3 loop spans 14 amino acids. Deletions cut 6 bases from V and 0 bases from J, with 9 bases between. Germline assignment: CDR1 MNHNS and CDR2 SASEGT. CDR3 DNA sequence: TGTGCCAGCAGGGGGGATAGCTCCTACAATGAGCAGTTCTTC. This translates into CASRGDSSYNEQFF.

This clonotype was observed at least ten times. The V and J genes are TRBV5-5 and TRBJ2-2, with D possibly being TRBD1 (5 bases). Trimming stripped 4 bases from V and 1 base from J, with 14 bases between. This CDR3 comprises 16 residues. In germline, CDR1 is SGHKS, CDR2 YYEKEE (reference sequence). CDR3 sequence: CASSPGWVMNTGELFF. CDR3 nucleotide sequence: TGTGCCAGCAGCCCAGGGTGGGTAATGAACACCGGGGAGCTGTTTTTT.

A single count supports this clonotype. The CDR3 reads CASSLGRDGETQYF. The CDR3 DNA reads TGTGCCAGCAGCTTAGGACGGGACGGCGAGACCCAGTACTTC. The rearrangement joins TRBV7-2 to TRBJ2-5, with D perhaps assigned TRBD1 or TRBD2 (5 bases each). Looked up from germline, CDR1 is SGHTA and CDR2 is FQGNSA. Trimming removed 1 base from V and 5 bases from J, with 11 bases in between. This CDR3 is 14 amino acids long.

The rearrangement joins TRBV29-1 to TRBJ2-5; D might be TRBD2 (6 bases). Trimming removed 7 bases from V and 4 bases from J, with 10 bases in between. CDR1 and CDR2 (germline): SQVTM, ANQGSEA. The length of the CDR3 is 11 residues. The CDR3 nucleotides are TGCAGCGGGGGACTTAGAGAGACCCAGTACTTC. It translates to CSGGLRETQYF.

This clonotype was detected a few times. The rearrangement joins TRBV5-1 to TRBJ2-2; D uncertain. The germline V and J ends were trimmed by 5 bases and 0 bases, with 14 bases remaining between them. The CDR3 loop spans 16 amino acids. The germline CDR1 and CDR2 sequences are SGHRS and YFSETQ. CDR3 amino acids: CASRIGRVANTGELFF. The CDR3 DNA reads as TGCGCCAGCAGAATCGGACGGGTAGCGAACACCGGGGAGCTGTTTTTT.

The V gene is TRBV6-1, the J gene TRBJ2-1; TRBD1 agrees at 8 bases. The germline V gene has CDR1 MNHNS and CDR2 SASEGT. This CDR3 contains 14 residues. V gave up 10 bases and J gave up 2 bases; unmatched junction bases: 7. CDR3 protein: CATRKGQAYNEQFF. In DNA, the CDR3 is TGTGCCACCAGAAAGGGACAGGCCTACAATGAGCAGTTCTTC.

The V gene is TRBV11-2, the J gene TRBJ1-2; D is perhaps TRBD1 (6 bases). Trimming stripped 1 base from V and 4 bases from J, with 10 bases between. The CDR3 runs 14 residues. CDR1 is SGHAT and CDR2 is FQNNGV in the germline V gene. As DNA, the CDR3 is TGTGCCAGCAGCTTAGTGCAGGGGACCTATGGCTACACCTTC. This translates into CASSLVQGTYGYTF.